One and the same sample provided the 10 T cell receptor beta chains below, sequenced in a study of beta chain features in type 1 diabetes. Expressed TCRB transcripts were sequenced after all isolated RNA was converted to cDNA. Only in-frame clones appear in the TCRdb table, and some are missing; sequencing was by immunoSEQ multiplex PCR. The repertoire holds hundreds of thousands of clones, with 11% to 15% as singletons. Sequenced input: naive CD4+ T cells from blood. These receptors all stem from a man between 25 and 39 years old in good health.

The CDR3 region has the DNA TGTGCCAGCAGTGCGGCCACGTCCTACGAGCAGTACTTC. Translation gives CASSAATSYEQYF. The chain carries TRBV25-1 and TRBJ2-7; D is ambiguous. V was pared by 4 bases and J by 1 base, with 8 bases between. CDR1 is MGHDK and CDR2 is SYGVNS in the germline V gene. There are 13 residues in the CDR3.

V and J are TRBV15 and TRBJ2-1, with D unclear. V lost 2 bases and J lost 5, with 4 bases in between. This CDR3 has 12 amino acids. Per the germline V gene, CDR1 is LNHNV and CDR2 is YYDKDF (reference sequence). The CDR3 nucleotides are TGTGCCACCAGCAGAAATGACAATGAGCAGTTCTTC. Protein product: CATSRNDNEQFF.

This clone showed up just a few times. The chain uses TRBV10-3 and TRBJ2-1, with no clear D. V was clipped by 0 bases and J by 9 bases, with 9 bases between them. This CDR3 contains 13 residues. CDR1 is ENHRY and CDR2 is SYGVKD in the germline V gene. The CDR3 sequence: CAISESTIVEQFF. CDR3 bases: TGTGCCATCAGTGAGTCAACAATAGTTGAGCAGTTCTTC.

The J gene is TRBJ1-2, the V gene TRBV19, with D perhaps matching TRBD1 (5 bases). This CDR3 has 13 residues. The V gene lost 6 bases and the J gene lost 0 bases, with 8 bases spanning the gap. Germline V gene sequence: CDR1 LNHDA, CDR2 SQIVND (reference sequence). CDR3 sequence reads: CASSRDPNYGYTF. CDR3 nucleotide sequence: TGTGCCAGTAGCCGGGACCCTAACTATGGCTACACCTTC.

This clone has only a few counts. This chain uses TRBV6-6 with TRBJ2-1, with 8 bases lining up with TRBD2. V gave up 5 bases and J gave up 14 bases; unmatched junction bases: 8. CDR3 size: 12 residues. Germline V gene sequence: CDR1 MNHNY, CDR2 SVGAGI (reference sequence). Written as DNA, the CDR3 is TGTGCCAGCAGTGCCACACCCGGGAGGGAGTTCTTC. Protein: CASSATPGREFF.

The gene calls are TRBV7-2 and TRBJ1-1; perhaps TRBD1 as D (5 bases). Between the trimmed V and J ends, which lost 0 bases and 10 bases, there was a span of 12 bases. This CDR3 has 13 amino acids. In germline, CDR1 is SGHTA, CDR2 FQGNSA. In nucleotides, the CDR3 is TGTGCCAGCAGCTTAGCACAGGCCGTAGGAGCTTTCTTT. This gives the protein CASSLAQAVGAFF.

V usage is TRBV5-1 and J usage is TRBJ1-2; 10 nucleotides match TRBD1. The CDR3 contains 15 residues. CDR1 is SGHRS and CDR2 is YFSETQ in the germline V gene. V lost 6 bases and J lost 1; bases outside the gene matches: 6. The CDR3 region has the DNA TGCGCCAGCATGGGACAGGGGATTGATAACTATGGCTACACCTTC. Encoded protein: CASMGQGIDNYGYTF.

The chain uses TRBV28 and TRBJ1-1, with 10 nucleotides matching TRBD1. V shed 7 bases, J shed 4 bases, and the junction held 9 bases outside the gene matches. The CDR3 is made up of 15 amino acids. In germline, CDR1 is MDHEN, CDR2 SYDVKM. This CDR3 is CASTLTGTGVTEAFF. CDR3 nucleotides: TGTGCCAGCACCTTGACCGGGACAGGGGTCACTGAAGCTTTCTTT.

CDR3 coding DNA: TGTGCCAGCAGGGCCCCTGACAACTCCTACGAGCAGTACTTC. Translation: CASRAPDNSYEQYF. The chain couples TRBV7-2 to TRBJ2-7, with D hard to call. Trimming removed 6 bases at V and 0 bases at J, with 12 bases between. CDR3 length: 14 residues. Germline CDR1 reads SGHTA; CDR2 reads FQGNSA.

This sequence joins TRBV30 and TRBJ1-2; D ambiguous. CDR1 and CDR2 from the germline V gene are GTSNPN and SVGIG (reference sequence). V lost 5 bases and J lost 2, with 15 bases in between. This CDR3 is built from 14 residues. The CDR3 protein is CAWSPLLLNYGYTF. CDR3 bases: TGTGCCTGGTCCCCTCTCCTGCTAAACTATGGCTACACCTTC.